This T cell receptor (beta chain) appears in the sequencing data of a study of beta chain features in type 1 diabetes. Study-wide findings and caveats: Shortening of TCRB CDR3s, moderate but significant, appeared in all four CD4+ subsets of Type 1 diabetes patients.

Germline V gene data show CDR1 as SGHRS and CDR2 as YFSETQ. The CDR3 extends over 14 amino acids. J was trimmed by 3 bases and V by 6 bases; bases with no gene match: 5. To note about this clone: Its target is not known.

Central memory, naive, regulatory and stem cell-like memory CD4+ cells were sorted by CD45RO/CCR7/CD25/CD127/CD95/CD27. The entirety of the isolated RNA underwent reverse transcription, so expressed TCRB transcripts were sequenced. Method: immunoSEQ multiplex PCR; TCRdb's copy keeps in-frame clones and lacks some. Altogether approximately 730,000 clones are present, roughly 13% being singletons, with the ten largest covering 0.022%. The sequencing input was naive CD4+ T cells from blood. This clonotype was sampled from a young man with type 1 diabetes. The chain is built from TRBV5-1 and TRBJ2-3; 9 nucleotides agree with TRBD1. The CDR3 DNA sequence: TGCGCCAGCACGTTCGGGACAGGGACAGATACGCAGTATTTT. Protein: CASTFGTGTDTQYF.